This T cell receptor (beta chain) was identified during a study of patients and donors after allogeneic stem cell transplantation. The V gene end was trimmed by 0 bases and the J gene end by 2 bases; junction bases not matched to a gene: 8. Germline CDR1 is MNHEY and CDR2 is SVGAGI. The length of the CDR3 is 17 residues. This clonotype was observed a few times. MiXCR was run by TCRdb on the RT-PCR reads, yielding one entry per CDR3 protein. This table has roughly 880,000 distinct CDR3 sequences, about a sixth appearing once. The chain carries TRBV6-5 and TRBJ1-2, with 8 bases fitting TRBD1. The source is a human donor who was either an allogeneic HSCT recipient or a stem cell or donor lymphocyte infusion donor (not recorded which). It is not recorded whose cells these are; they may come from a transplant donor. The sample consisted of blood, either unsorted or a sorted T cell fraction (not recorded which). In nucleotides, the CDR3 is TGTGCCAGCAGTTACTCGGGACAGGCCGACAAGAACTATGGCTACACCTTC. Translated, it gives CASSYSGQADKNYGYTF.